The next 18 T cell receptor beta chains were all read from a single sample in a study of technical replicates of blood from a few donors. Sequenced by immunoSEQ multiplex PCR; TCRdb stores in-frame clones only, minus some. The profile shows around 62,000 clones, under 98% of them singletons. Sequencing was done on a sample of T cells isolated from PBMCs. These receptors were obtained from a human donor in good health.

The chain links TRBV5-1 to TRBJ2-2; TRBD1 aligns across 7 bases. The CDR3 runs 16 residues. With V trimmed by 4 bases and J by 5 bases, 11 bases remained unmatched. Germline CDR1 reads SGHRS; CDR2 reads YFSETQ. CDR3 DNA sequence: TGCGCCAGCAGCCGAGAAAGAAGACAGGGTACCGGGGAGCTGTTTTTT. It codes for CASSRERRQGTGELFF.

The chain combines TRBV9 with TRBJ1-5; 7 bases fit TRBD1. Germline CDR1 is SGDLS and CDR2 is YYNGEE. This CDR3 contains 15 residues. Germline trimming cut 0 bases from V and 6 bases from J; bases unmatched to any gene: 6. The CDR3 is CASSVATGDGQPQHF. The CDR3 DNA follows: TGTGCCAGCAGCGTAGCTACAGGGGACGGTCAGCCCCAGCATTTT.

This clone occurred once. The rearrangement joins TRBV9 to TRBJ2-3; perhaps TRBD2 as D (6 bases). CDR1 and CDR2 (germline): SGDLS, YYNGEE. Trimming shortened V by 2 bases and J by 4 bases, and 17 bases separated the two germline ends. The CDR3 runs to 16 residues. The DNA for the CDR3 is TGTGCCAGCAGCGTCCTATCGGGAGAGGCCCCAGATACGCAGTATTTT. Its protein is CASSVLSGEAPDTQYF.

V is TRBV4-1 and J is TRBJ1-2, with D perhaps matching TRBD1 (6 bases). The CDR3 has 16 residues. The V gene lost 4 bases and the J gene lost 5 bases, with 20 bases spanning the gap. Per the germline V gene, CDR1 is MGHRA and CDR2 is YSYEKL. The CDR3 is CASSPALTGVIYGYTF. CDR3 sequence (DNA): TGCGCCAGCAGCCCAGCCCTGACAGGTGTCATTTATGGCTACACCTTC.

This clone was detected once. This chain joins TRBV7-2 and TRBJ2-2; tentative D call: TRBD2 (6 bases). The CDR3 length is 15 residues. Germline loops: CDR1 SGHTA, CDR2 FQGNSA. Trimming stripped 4 bases from V and 6 bases from J, with 15 bases between. The CDR3 sequence is CASSSLGPGAGELFF. The CDR3 region has the DNA TGTGCCAGCAGCTCTCTCGGACCGGGGGCCGGGGAGCTGTTTTTT.

The rearrangement links TRBV10-3 to TRBJ1-2; 7 bases match TRBD1. CDR1 and CDR2 (germline): ENHRY, SYGVKD. The length of the CDR3 is 13 residues. Trimming removed 6 bases from V and 8 bases from J; junction bases left unmatched: 9. The CDR3 sequence: CAISPDRAQGYTF. The DNA for the CDR3 is TGTGCCATCAGCCCCGACAGGGCTCAGGGCTACACCTTC.

The genes are TRBV10-2 and TRBJ2-7; 8 nucleotides match TRBD2. The V gene end was trimmed by 10 bases and the J gene end by 5 bases; junction bases not matched to a gene: 16. The CDR3 sequence is 15 residues long. Germline CDR1 reads WSHSY; CDR2 reads SAAADI. In DNA, the CDR3 is TGCGCCACCGACCCCCAGCGGGAGATCATAAACGAGCAGTACTTC. Its translation: CATDPQREIINEQYF.

This clone was counted once. The chain combines TRBV30 with TRBJ2-5, with 8 nucleotides matching TRBD2. The germline CDR1 and CDR2 sequences are GTSNPN and SVGIG (reference sequence). CDR3 length equals 13 residues. V gave up 2 bases and J gave up 4 bases; unmatched junction bases: 3. CDR3 residues: CAWSRLASETQYF. Written as DNA, the CDR3 is TGTGCCTGGAGTCGACTAGCGTCAGAGACCCAGTACTTC. Full variable domain (rest looked up from reference TRBV30 and TRBJ2-5): SQTIHQWPATLVQPVGSPLSLECTVEGTSNPNLYWYRQAAGRGLQLLFYSVGIGQISSEVPQNLSASRPQDRQFILSSKKLLLSDSGFYLCAWSRLASETQYFGPGTRLLVL.

J is TRBJ1-5 and V is TRBV28; the D gene is possibly TRBD1 (5 bases). Germline V lookup: CDR1 MDHEN, CDR2 SYDVKM. V lost 4 bases, J lost 0 bases, and 10 bases lay in between. The CDR3 extends over 15 amino acids. Here the CDR3 reads CASSWGDYSNQPQHF. DNA for the CDR3: TGTGCCAGCAGTTGGGGGGATTATAGCAATCAGCCCCAGCATTTT.

The chain has TRBV29-1 and TRBJ1-1; possibly TRBD1 for D (6 bases). V was pared by 7 bases and J by 3 bases, with 9 bases between. The germline gives CDR1 SQVTM, CDR2 ANQGSEA. The CDR3 extends over 11 amino acids. The CDR3: CSGHRDTEAFF. The CDR3 nucleotides read TGCAGCGGTCACAGGGACACTGAAGCTTTCTTT.

The chain combines TRBV29-1 with TRBJ2-7, with D tentatively TRBD1 (7 bases). V shed 6 bases and J shed 0 bases, with 12 bases lying between them. The V gene's germline CDR1 is SQVTM and CDR2 ANQGSEA. The length of the CDR3 is 13 residues. CDR3 loop: CSVAQGGSYEQYF. CDR3 DNA sequence: TGCAGCGTCGCCCAGGGGGGCTCCTACGAGCAGTACTTC.

The chain uses TRBV30 and TRBJ1-1, with 7 bases lining up with TRBD1. The germline V gene encodes CDR1 GTSNPN and CDR2 SVGIG (reference sequence). V lost 3 bases, J lost 6 bases, and 1 base stayed unmatched. The CDR3 contains 11 residues. The CDR3 region is CAWSGTAEAFF. In DNA, the CDR3 is TGTGCCTGGAGCGGGACAGCTGAAGCTTTCTTT.

The genes are TRBV11-3 and TRBJ2-1; D might be TRBD2 (6 bases). V was trimmed by 1 base and J by 5 bases, leaving 18 bases between them. The CDR3 is 17 residues long. Germline-derived CDR1 and CDR2 are SGHNT and YENEEA. The CDR3 region is CASSLAYLERADNEQFF. CDR3 sequence (DNA): TGTGCCAGCAGCTTAGCCTACCTAGAGCGGGCCGACAATGAGCAGTTCTTC.

The V gene is TRBV28, the J gene TRBJ1-3; D gene uncertain. Germline CDR1 MDHEN, CDR2 SYDVKM. Trimming stripped 2 bases from V and 0 bases from J, with 8 bases between. The CDR3 covers 15 residues. The CDR3 bases are TGTGCCAGCAGTTTACTTCGGAGCTCTGGAAACACCATATATTTT. Its translation: CASSLLRSSGNTIYF.

The chain carries TRBV18 and TRBJ2-1, with 11 bases matching TRBD2. The V gene end was trimmed by 3 bases and the J gene end by 5 bases; junction bases not matched to a gene: 3. CDR1 is KGHSH, CDR2 LQKENI, per germline. The CDR3 totals 15 residues. The CDR3 here is CASSPTSGIHNEQFF. The CDR3 nucleotides read TGTGCCAGCTCACCGACTAGCGGGATTCACAATGAGCAGTTCTTC.

The V call is TRBV27, the J call TRBJ1-2; D is possibly TRBD1 (6 bases). Germline CDR1 MNHEY, CDR2 SMNVEV (reference sequence). This CDR3 spans 16 amino acids. Deletions cut 5 bases from V and 2 bases from J, with 18 bases between. DNA of the CDR3: TGTGCCAGCAGTCATCGAAGCAGCGACAGGAACTATGGCTACACCTTC. Translation gives CASSHRSSDRNYGYTF.

The chain couples TRBV5-1 to TRBJ2-1; D may be TRBD1 (6 bases). V lost 5 bases and J 3 bases, leaving 27 bases between the germline ends. CDR1 is SGHRS, CDR2 YFSETQ, per germline. This CDR3 has 19 amino acids. The CDR3 DNA sequence: TGCGCCAGCAGACTTGACCTGCCGGCTCCGGGACATTTCTACAATGAGCAGTTCTTC. Amino acid sequence: CASRLDLPAPGHFYNEQFF.

The gene calls are TRBV5-1 and TRBJ1-1; 7 bases map to TRBD1. The germline V gene has CDR1 SGHRS and CDR2 YFSETQ. The V segment lost 0 bases and the J segment 0 bases; nucleotides outside the gene matches: 2. The length of the CDR3 is 15 residues. CDR3 sequence: CASSLAGQLNTEAFF. In DNA form, the CDR3 reads TGCGCCAGCAGCTTGGCGGGACAGCTGAACACTGAAGCTTTCTTT.